One and the same sample provided the 15 T cell receptor beta chains below, sequenced in a study of shared clonotypes between healthy human individuals. As defined, naive CD8 cells were CD45RO-negative and positively selected for CCR7, with terminally differentiated effector memory CD45RA+ cells excluded. The repertoire was sequenced with immunoSEQ multiplex PCR; TCRdb's copy has only in-frame clones and lacks some. This sample has over 2,000,000 clones, with 90% to 95% found just once. The sample consisted of naive CD8+ T cells from PBMCs. These receptors were taken from a man younger than 35 in good health. Some clones in this sample may be carry-over from other donors' samples.

The chain recombines TRBV27 with TRBJ2-2, with D perhaps TRBD2 (5 bases). Trimming stripped 6 bases from V and 3 bases from J, with 26 bases between. This CDR3 has 19 residues. CDR1 is MNHEY, CDR2 SMNVEV, per germline (reference sequence). The CDR3 loop reads CASSPSSGDARRYTGELFF. The CDR3 region has the DNA TGTGCCAGCAGCCCTAGCTCGGGTGACGCCCGAAGGTACACCGGGGAGCTGTTTTTT.

The chain carries TRBV7-9 and TRBJ1-1, with 8 bases matching TRBD1. The germline V gene has CDR1 SEHNR and CDR2 FQNEAQ (reference sequence). Trimming at V came to 5 bases and at J to 1 base, leaving 9 bases not matched to a gene. The CDR3 runs to 16 residues. CDR3 sequence: CASSNRQGLRNTEAFF. CDR3 sequence (DNA): TGTGCCAGCAGCAATAGACAGGGGCTACGGAACACTGAAGCTTTCTTT.

CDR3 region: CASSPRGFTNEKLFF. CDR3 nucleotide sequence: TGTGCCAGCAGCCCAAGGGGATTTACCAATGAAAAACTGTTTTTT. The rearrangement joins TRBV9 to TRBJ1-4, with D possibly matching TRBD1 (5 bases). Germline V gene data show CDR1 as SGDLS and CDR2 as YYNGEE. This CDR3 region has 15 residues. Trimming left V 4 bases short and J 5 bases short, with 15 bases between.

V gene TRBV5-1 combines with J gene TRBJ1-2, with a weak D call TRBD1 (6 bases). The CDR3 totals 15 residues. The V and J ends lost 3 bases and 5 bases respectively, with 17 bases between them. The germline CDR1 and CDR2 sequences are SGHRS and YFSETQ. The CDR3 nucleotides are TGCGCCAGCAGCTCGTCAGGGGTCCTCGAATATGGCTACACCTTC. This gives the protein CASSSSGVLEYGYTF.

The chain uses TRBV9 and TRBJ2-1; no definite D call. V was pared by 0 bases and J by 7 bases, with 14 bases between. The germline V gene encodes CDR1 SGDLS and CDR2 YYNGEE. The CDR3 totals 15 residues. CDR3 region: CASSVASFRVNEQFF. CDR3 coding DNA: TGTGCCAGCAGCGTAGCTTCGTTTCGGGTTAATGAGCAGTTCTTC.

J is TRBJ2-1 and V is TRBV11-2; D assignment may be TRBD1 or TRBD2 (5 bases each). The germline V gene encodes CDR1 SGHAT and CDR2 FQNNGV. The CDR3 is 16 residues long. V dropped 0 bases and J dropped 8 bases, with 17 bases sitting between them. The DNA of the CDR3 is TGTGCCAGCAGCTTAGATTCGGGACCCTTGGGCGATGAGCAGTTCTTC. Amino acid sequence: CASSLDSGPLGDEQFF. The full variable domain, in which reference TRBV11-2 and TRBJ2-1 provide the parts outside the CDR3, is EAGVAQSPRYKIIEKRQSVAFWCNPISGHATLYWYQQILGQGPKLLIQFQNNGVVDDSQLPKDRFSAERLKGVDSTLKIQPAKLEDSAVYLCASSLDSGPLGDEQFFGPGTRLTVL.

CDR3 sequence (DNA): TGTGCCAGCGAGGGCCAGTCCTTCACAGATACGCAGTATTTT. Protein sequence: CASEGQSFTDTQYF. The genes are TRBV13 and TRBJ2-3; TRBD2 might be the D (5 bases). The V and J ends lost 8 bases and 2 bases respectively, with 14 bases between them. The CDR3 has 14 amino acids. The V gene's germline CDR1 is PRHDT and CDR2 FYEKMQ (reference sequence).

This chain uses TRBV25-1 with TRBJ2-7, with 9 bases identical to TRBD1. The trim removed 4 bases at V and 1 base at J, leaving 2 bases unmatched. Germline V gene lookup returns CDR1 MGHDK and CDR2 SYGVNS. This CDR3 is built from 14 residues. The CDR3: CASSGGQGSYEQYF. CDR3 in DNA: TGTGCCAGCAGTGGGGGACAGGGTTCCTACGAGCAGTACTTC.

V usage is TRBV11-2 and J usage is TRBJ2-2, with TRBD2 matching over 8 bases. CDR3 size: 17 residues. CDR1 and CDR2 (germline): SGHAT, FQNNGV. V shed 2 bases and J 1 base; nucleotides not matched to a gene: 6. CDR3 sequence reads: CASSLYQGLENTGELFF. CDR3 nucleotides: TGTGCCAGCAGCTTATACCAGGGACTAGAGAACACCGGGGAGCTGTTTTTT.

This chain connects TRBV7-3 to TRBJ1-1; the D is unclear. The CDR3 runs to 11 residues. CDR1 is SGHTA and CDR2 is FQGTGA in the germline V gene. The germline V and J ends were trimmed by 2 bases and 10 bases, with 8 bases remaining between them. The CDR3 bases are TGTGCCAGCAGCTTACGTTATGTAGCTTTCTTT. It is translated as CASSLRYVAFF.

This clone is judged medium-sized. The CDR3 is CASSQDRARANTEAFF. The DNA of the CDR3 is TGCGCCAGCAGCCAAGACAGGGCCCGAGCGAACACTGAAGCTTTCTTT. The chain has TRBV4-1 and TRBJ1-1, with D maybe TRBD1 (5 bases). The CDR3 runs to 16 residues. CDR1 and CDR2 (germline): MGHRA, YSYEKL. V dropped 0 bases and J dropped 1 base, with 12 bases sitting between them.

This clone was seen once. This chain links TRBV9 with TRBJ2-6; TRBD2 matches at 11 bases. Per the germline V gene, CDR1 is SGDLS and CDR2 is YYNGEE. The CDR3 loop spans 18 amino acids. With V trimmed by 0 bases and J by 4 bases, 6 bases remained unmatched. This CDR3 is CASSVATSGGSGANVLTF. Written as DNA, the CDR3 is TGTGCCAGCAGCGTAGCTACTAGCGGGGGTTCCGGGGCCAACGTCCTGACTTTC.

On this clone: The germline gene is not matched at one end of the junction; a read error may be the cause. The CDR3 DNA is TGCAGCGTTGCTGGGGCTAGAATCGACAATGGGCAGTTCTTC. Protein product: CSVAGARIDNGQFF. The chain combines TRBV29-1 with TRBJ2-1; D is perhaps TRBD1 (5 bases). Looked up from germline, CDR1 is SQVTM and CDR2 is ANQGSEA. This CDR3 is 14 amino acids long.

The chain is built from TRBV7-8 and TRBJ2-3; 9 bases are shared with TRBD2. This CDR3 has 15 amino acids. Germline lookup yields CDR1 SGHVS and CDR2 FQNEAQ. V was pared by 3 bases and J by 5 bases, with 6 bases of the junction left unmatched. The CDR3 DNA is TGTGCCAGCAGCTTCCGCGGGAGGGCCAGAGATACGCAGTATTTT. Translating gives CASSFRGRARDTQYF.

The chain carries TRBV27 and TRBJ2-1; TRBD1 is a possible D gene (7 bases). This CDR3 is 15 amino acids long. The germline V gene encodes CDR1 MNHEY and CDR2 SMNVEV (reference sequence). Trimming stripped 3 bases from V and 5 bases from J, with 14 bases between. CDR3 protein: CASSFLGRGDNEQFF. CDR3 DNA sequence: TGTGCCAGCAGTTTTTTGGGCAGGGGGGACAATGAGCAGTTCTTC.